This entry features one TCR beta chain sequence. The antigen remains undetermined. This sample was taken from a study of T cells in localized non-small cell lung cancer. General observations from the study: Uninvolved adjacent lung showed the highest T cell clonality, exceeding tumor. A denser population of T cells in blood accompanied longer overall survival. Heterogeneity is still possible, as just one tumor region was sequenced. Median detection of top 100 tumor clones in adjacent lung was around 59 clones.

Sequencing was performed with immunoSEQ multiplex PCR; in TCRdb, only in-frame clones are kept and a portion is missing. In the table there are over 20,000 clones, about 86% of which are singletons. Deletions cut 5 bases from V and 1 base from J, with 6 bases between. The CDR3 totals 12 residues. In germline, CDR1 is MNHEY, CDR2 SMNVEV (reference sequence). This receptor was identified in a man aged 40-75 years with stage II lung adenocarcinoma. V is TRBV27 and J is TRBJ2-7; D gene uncertain. The sample in question was PBMCs, obtained before any cancer treatment. DNA for the CDR3: TGTGCCAGCAGTAAGGGTTCCTACGAGCAGTACTTC. Encoded protein: CASSKGSYEQYF.